This T cell receptor beta chain was identified during a study of T cells after yellow fever vaccination. From the 5' RACE reads, TCRdb called clonotypes with MiXCR, one entry per CDR3 protein. The sample has hundreds of thousands of distinct CDR3 sequences; around a tenth are singletons. The V and J ends lost 0 bases and 4 bases, in that order; junction bases with no gene match: 4. The CDR3 loop spans 15 amino acids. The germline V gene has CDR1 LGHNA and CDR2 YSLEER. The chain uses TRBV4-3 and TRBJ2-3; 7 nucleotides line up with TRBD2. The sample consisted of PBMCs, taken on the day of the first yellow fever vaccination. This TCR was recovered from a man aged 18 to 30 who received the YFV17D yellow fever vaccine. Here the CDR3 reads CASSQETGGADTQYF. DNA of the CDR3: TGCGCCAGCAGCCAAGAAACGGGGGGTGCAGATACGCAGTATTTT.